These 29 T cell receptor beta chains share one sample of origin, sequenced in a study of T cells in Graves' hyperthyroidism and ophthalmopathy. Researchers took RNA transcripts and amplified the TCR beta CDR3 regions from them. First-round RT-PCR with HTBI primers amplified the TCR CDR3 region. Each CDR3 protein gets one entry after TCRdb re-called the multiplex PCR reads with MiXCR. The sample shows roughly 98,000 distinct CDR3 sequences, about 40% of them seen only once. Sequenced sample: peripheral blood or thyroid tissue (not recorded which). Every receptor here comes from a woman in her twenties or thirties with Graves' hyperthyroidism.

This clonotype was seen ten or more times. The chain has TRBV28 and TRBJ2-7, with TRBD1 matching over 10 bases. Germline V gives CDR1 MDHEN, CDR2 SYDVKM. This CDR3 comprises 14 residues. V was pared by 5 bases and J by 3 bases, with 4 bases of the junction left unmatched. The CDR3 bases are TGTGCCAGCAGTCCCGGGACAGGGGTCTACGAGCAGTACTTC. Protein product: CASSPGTGVYEQYF.

The chain recombines TRBV7-2 with TRBJ2-6; 7 nucleotides match TRBD2. Germline V gene sequence: CDR1 SGHTA, CDR2 FQGNSA. The CDR3 totals 17 residues. The junction had 2 bases not matched to a gene; V was cut back by 0 bases and J by 0 bases. The CDR3 here is CASSLAGGSSGANVLTF. In DNA, the CDR3 is TGTGCCAGCAGCTTAGCGGGAGGGAGCTCTGGGGCCAACGTCCTGACTTTC.

This clonotype came up once. The rearrangement links TRBV5-1 to TRBJ2-7; 8 nucleotides line up with TRBD2. With V trimmed by 0 bases and J by 3 bases, 5 bases remained unmatched. The germline V gene has CDR1 SGHRS and CDR2 YFSETQ. The CDR3 extends over 15 amino acids. CDR3: CASSLAGGGDYEQYF. The CDR3 nucleotides read TGCGCCAGCAGCTTGGCCGGGGGGGGGGACTACGAGCAGTACTTC.

By sample fraction, this clonotype is large (0.1 to 1%). This chain uses TRBV7-9 with TRBJ2-7; D ambiguous. V was cut by 1 base and J by 2 bases, with 6 bases left in between. The CDR3 runs 13 residues. Germline CDR1 SEHNR, CDR2 FQNEAQ (reference sequence). The CDR3 sequence is CASSLVAPYEQYF. CDR3 sequence (DNA): TGTGCCAGCAGCTTAGTCGCCCCCTACGAGCAGTACTTC.

This clonotype was observed at least ten times. This chain links TRBV5-6 with TRBJ1-1; D not resolved. The CDR3 consists of 15 residues. Trimming pared 5 bases from V and 2 bases from J, leaving 16 bases between. Looked up from germline, CDR1 is SGHDT and CDR2 is YYEEEE. CDR3: CASSRVQELNTEAFF. The DNA of the CDR3 is TGTGCCAGCAGTCGGGTCCAGGAATTAAACACTGAAGCTTTCTTT.

This clonotype was counted many times. J is TRBJ1-5 and V is TRBV19, with a tentative D call TRBD1 (6 bases). Looked up from germline, CDR1 is LNHDA and CDR2 is SQIVND (reference sequence). Between the trimmed V and J ends, which lost 5 bases and 2 bases, there was a span of 13 bases. The length of the CDR3 is 15 residues. This CDR3 is CASSVGAGGNQPQHF. The CDR3 nucleotides are TGTGCCAGTAGTGTCGGGGCAGGGGGCAATCAGCCCCAGCATTTT.

As regards this clonotype: The junction does not match germline at one end; this may be a read error. This sequence joins TRBV28 and TRBJ1-3, with D unresolved. CDR1 and CDR2 from the germline V gene are MDHEN and SYDVKM. This CDR3 has 14 residues. CDR3 loop: CAGSLGRARNTIYF. DNA of the CDR3: TGTGCCGGCAGTCTCGGCCGGGCGAGAAACACCATATATTTT. The variable domain in full, with the rest retrieved from reference TRBV28 and TRBJ1-3, is DVKVTQSSRYLVKRTGEKVFLECVQDMDHENMFWYRQDPGLGLRLIYFSYDVKMKEKGDIPEGYSVSREKKERFSLILESASTNQTSMYLCAGSLGRARNTIYFGEGSWLTVV.

This chain uses TRBV12-3 or TRBV12-4 with TRBJ2-5; 11 nucleotides line up with TRBD2. The CDR3 is 16 residues long. The J segment lost 2 bases and the V segment lost 1 base, leaving 3 bases of the junction unmatched. The DNA of the CDR3 is TGTGCCAGCAGTTTAGTGTTAGCGGGAGGGCAAGAGACCCAGTACTTC. Translation gives CASSLVLAGGQETQYF.

This clonotype was counted ten times or more. V is TRBV7-9 and J is TRBJ1-5, with 10 bases aligning to TRBD1. V dropped 5 bases and J dropped 4; count of bases not matched to a gene: 8. This CDR3 spans 16 amino acids. Germline values: CDR1 SEHNR, CDR2 FQNEAQ (reference sequence). The chain's CDR3 is CASSRSGTGANQPQHF. The DNA of the CDR3 is TGTGCCAGCAGCCGTTCCGGGACAGGGGCAAATCAGCCCCAGCATTTT.

J is TRBJ1-2 and V is TRBV7-4, with a possible D match to TRBD1 (5 bases). V dropped 5 bases and J dropped 7 bases, with 20 bases sitting between them. Germline V gives CDR1 SGHVT, CDR2 SQSDAQ. This CDR3 spans 15 amino acids. In DNA, the CDR3 is TGTGCCAGCAGCGTAGGATTGGGGCGGTTCGGTGGCTACACCTTC. This codes for CASSVGLGRFGGYTF.

The chain couples TRBV3-1 to TRBJ2-3, with D unresolved. The germline gives CDR1 LGHDT, CDR2 YNNKEL (reference sequence). The CDR3 extends over 12 amino acids. V was cut by 1 base and J by 8 bases, with 7 bases left in between. The CDR3 sequence is CASSQVDGTQYF. CDR3 nucleotide sequence: TGTGCCAGCAGCCAAGTGGACGGTACGCAGTATTTT.

This clonotype has at least ten counts. The chain uses TRBV7-8 and TRBJ2-2, with 9 bases lining up with TRBD2. The germline V gene has CDR1 SGHVS and CDR2 FQNEAQ. The J segment lost 4 bases and the V segment lost 5 bases, leaving 8 bases of the junction unmatched. There are 16 residues in the CDR3. In DNA form, the CDR3 reads TGTGCCAGCAGCCAAACCCCGGGACTAGCCACCGGGGAGCTGTTTTTT. It is translated as CASSQTPGLATGELFF.

The V call is TRBV7-2, the J call TRBJ2-5; 9 bases align to TRBD2. The CDR3 is made up of 15 amino acids. V was clipped by 7 bases and J by 3 bases; unmatched bases: 9. Germline CDR1 SGHTA, CDR2 FQGNSA. The CDR3 bases are TGTGCCAGCACCTCGAGCGGGAGGACGGAAGAGACCCAGTACTTC. This codes for CASTSSGRTEETQYF.

This clonotype has a handful of counts. This rearrangement joins TRBV9 to TRBJ1-6, with TRBD1 matching 7 bases. CDR3 length equals 17 residues. Germline trimming cut 5 bases from V and 0 bases from J; bases unmatched to any gene: 8. The germline V gene encodes CDR1 SGDLS and CDR2 YYNGEE. CDR3 coding DNA: TGTGCCAGCAGGAAGGGGGACAGAAGCTCCTATAATTCACCCCTCCACTTT. This translates into CASRKGDRSSYNSPLHF.

The chain links TRBV2 to TRBJ2-5; 12 bases match TRBD2. The junction had 3 bases not matched to a gene; V was cut back by 6 bases and J by 4 bases. The CDR3 covers 14 residues. CDR1 is SNHLY and CDR2 is FYNNEI in the germline V gene. This chain's CDR3 is CASRTSGSRETQYF. Written as DNA, the CDR3 is TGTGCCAGCAGGACTAGCGGGAGCAGAGAGACCCAGTACTTC.

This clonotype was seen at least ten times. The CDR3 coding sequence is TGTGCCACCGCAGGGGGCGTCGCCAATCAGCCCCAGCATTTT. Its protein is CATAGGVANQPQHF. The chain is built from TRBV6-6 and TRBJ1-5; 8 bases map to TRBD1. The germline V gene encodes CDR1 MNHNY and CDR2 SVGAGI (reference sequence). V lost 10 bases and J lost 3; bases outside the gene matches: 8. This CDR3 is built from 14 residues.

This clonotype came up many times. The V call is TRBV12-3 or TRBV12-4, the J call TRBJ2-6, with D maybe TRBD2 (5 bases). CDR3 length equals 18 residues. V lost 3 bases and J lost 2, with 17 bases in between. The CDR3 reads CASSFIEGWVPGANVLTF. The DNA for the CDR3 is TGTGCCAGCAGTTTTATTGAGGGTTGGGTTCCTGGGGCCAACGTCCTGACTTTC.

This clonotype was detected ten times or more. CDR3 sequence reads: CASSFWDSSSGNTIYF. DNA for the CDR3: TGTGCCAGCAGCTTCTGGGACAGTTCTTCTGGAAACACCATATATTTT. V and J are TRBV7-2 and TRBJ1-3, with 7 bases identical to TRBD1. The CDR3 totals 16 residues. CDR1 is SGHTA and CDR2 is FQGNSA in the germline V gene. The ends lost 3 bases at V and 1 base at J; junction bases unmatched: 6.

Regarding this clonotype: This CDR3 fails to terminate in the conserved phenylalanine or tryptophan, so it likely reflects a read error. It is unclear where the CDR3 begins or ends on the DNA, so no DNA is shown, and the CDR3 is as TCRdb lists it. The rearrangement joins TRBV7-3 to TRBJ2-5. The CDR3 length is 8 residues, termini included. CDR1 is SGHTA, CDR2 FQGTGA, per germline. The CDR3 loop reads CASSLSDS.

This clonotype was detected many times. The V call is TRBV28, the J call TRBJ2-7; the match to TRBD1 covers 7 bases. V dropped 5 bases and J dropped 2; count of bases not matched to a gene: 9. This CDR3 has 15 amino acids. Looked up from germline, CDR1 is MDHEN and CDR2 is SYDVKM. CDR3 coding DNA: TGTGCCAGCAGTCCGTCAGCCGGGACAGCCTACGAGCAGTACTTC. Its protein product is CASSPSAGTAYEQYF.

This clonotype was seen repeatedly, ten times or more. The chain has TRBV28 and TRBJ1-5; D unclear. CDR1 and CDR2 from the germline V gene are MDHEN and SYDVKM. V lost 4 bases, J lost 1 base, and 11 bases lay in between. This CDR3 contains 15 residues. The CDR3 sequence is CASSSPTLSNQPQHF. Here the CDR3 DNA reads TGTGCCAGCAGTTCCCCTACCCTCAGCAATCAGCCCCAGCATTTT.

In regard to this clonotype: Possible read error: a much larger clone is one base away. This chain connects TRBV6-5 to TRBJ2-3, with no clear D. Looked up from germline, CDR1 is MNHEY and CDR2 is SVGAGI. V gave up 2 bases and J gave up 6 bases, with 12 bases separating them. This CDR3 region has 14 residues. Here the CDR3 reads CASSYGYLEDTQYF. The DNA of the CDR3 is TGTGCCAGCAGTTACGGATACCTCGAGGATACGCAGTATTTT.

This clonotype was picked up many times. V and J are TRBV20-1 and TRBJ2-3; D is tentatively TRBD1 or TRBD2 (6 bases each). CDR1 and CDR2 (germline): DFQATT, SNEGSKA (reference sequence). Deletions cut 5 bases from V and 6 bases from J, with 15 bases between. This CDR3 has 13 residues. CDR3 loop: CSAGGGFTDTQYF. CDR3 DNA: TGCAGTGCTGGAGGGGGGTTTACGGATACGCAGTATTTT.

This clonotype was found many times. V is TRBV12-3 or TRBV12-4 and J is TRBJ1-1, with D maybe TRBD1 (5 bases). CDR3 size: 13 residues. Between the trimmed V and J ends, which lost 3 bases and 11 bases, there was a span of 16 bases. The CDR3 DNA is TGTGCCAGCAGTTTTTCCAGGGAAGGATCGGCTTTCTTT. This encodes CASSFSREGSAFF.

Note on this clonotype: A much larger clone is a single base away; this may be a read error. V is TRBV27 and J is TRBJ1-2, with 10 nucleotides matching TRBD1. With V trimmed by 2 bases and J by 7 bases, 13 bases remained unmatched. From germline, CDR1 is MNHEY and CDR2 SMNVEV (reference sequence). The CDR3 runs to 17 residues. DNA for the CDR3: TGTGCCAGCAGTTTAGGGGGACAGGGGAGTGTTCGGAGTGGCTACACCTTC. Translated: CASSLGGQGSVRSGYTF.

This clonotype was detected a few times. This chain joins TRBV6-1 and TRBJ2-3; 7 nucleotides match TRBD2. Trimming cost V 5 bases and J 3 bases; bases outside gene matches: 8. Germline V gene sequence: CDR1 MNHNS, CDR2 SASEGT. The CDR3 loop spans 15 amino acids. The CDR3 protein is CASSPTSAATDTQYF. CDR3 nucleotide sequence: TGTGCCAGCAGTCCCACTAGCGCGGCTACAGATACGCAGTATTTT.

The table lists this clonotype with a few counts. The rearrangement uses TRBV5-4 and TRBJ2-1; D might be TRBD1 or TRBD2, each matching 6 bases. Per germline, CDR1 SGHNT and CDR2 YYREEE (reference sequence). The CDR3 runs to 16 residues. V was clipped by 2 bases and J by 0 bases, with 12 bases between them. In DNA, the CDR3 is TGTGCCAGCAGCTTTGGGGGGCCCACCTCCTACAATGAGCAGTTCTTC. This translates into CASSFGGPTSYNEQFF. Full variable domain (rest looked up from reference TRBV5-4 and TRBJ2-1): ETGVTQSPTHLIKTRGQQVTLRCSSQSGHNTVSWYQQALGQGPQFIFQYYREEENGRGNFPPRFSGLQFPNYSSELNVNALELDDSALYLCASSFGGPTSYNEQFFGPGTRLTVL.

This clonotype was found many times. The chain has TRBV5-1 and TRBJ1-4, with D perhaps matching TRBD1 (5 bases). The V end was cut by 4 bases, the J end by 0 bases, with 10 bases between. CDR1 is SGHRS and CDR2 is YFSETQ in the germline V gene. The CDR3 loop spans 15 amino acids. For the CDR3, the DNA is TGCGCCAGCAGCGACGGGACCGCAACTAATGAAAAACTGTTTTTT. It encodes CASSDGTATNEKLFF.

The chain uses TRBV7-2 and TRBJ2-5; the match to TRBD2 covers 13 bases. After removal of 5 bases from V and 4 bases from J, the junction contained 7 bases not matched to a gene. CDR3 size: 16 residues. Germline CDR1 is SGHTA and CDR2 is FQGNSA. This CDR3 reads CASSPRLAGGGETQYF. The CDR3 region has the DNA TGTGCCAGCAGCCCCCGACTAGCGGGAGGAGGAGAGACCCAGTACTTC.